Reported below is one T cell receptor (beta chain). Its antigen is not identified. The germline CDR1 and CDR2 sequences are SGHTA and FQGNSA. The CDR3 has 17 residues. Trimming took off 6 bases at V and 5 bases at J, with 23 bases between the two ends. The data originate from a study of CD8 T cells in ankylosing spondylitis. General study findings and limits: What appeared characteristic of ankylosing spondylitis blood was a TCR beta motif of eight highly homologous variants.

MiXCR, run by TCRdb on the 5' RACE reads, gives a single entry per CDR3 protein. The table shows 100,000 to 150,000 distinct CDR3 sequences, with approximately 17% occurring only once. The TCR was taken from a male donor with ankylosing spondylitis. What was sequenced was blood, either unsorted or a sorted T cell fraction (not recorded which). This chain uses TRBV7-2 with TRBJ2-1; maybe TRBD2 (5 bases). CDR3 in amino acids: CASRPLSGIYWDNEQFF. CDR3 bases: TGTGCCAGCAGGCCGCTCTCCGGGATTTATTGGGACAATGAGCAGTTCTTC.